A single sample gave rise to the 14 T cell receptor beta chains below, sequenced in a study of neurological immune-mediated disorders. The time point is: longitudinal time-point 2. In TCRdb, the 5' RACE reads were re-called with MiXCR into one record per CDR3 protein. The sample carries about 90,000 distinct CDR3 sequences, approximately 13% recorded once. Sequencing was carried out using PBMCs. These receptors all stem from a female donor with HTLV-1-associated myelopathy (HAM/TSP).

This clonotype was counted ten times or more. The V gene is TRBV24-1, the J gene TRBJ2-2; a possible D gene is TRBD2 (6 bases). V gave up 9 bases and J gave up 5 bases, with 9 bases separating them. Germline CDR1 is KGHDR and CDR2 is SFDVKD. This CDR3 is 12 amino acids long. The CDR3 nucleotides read TGTGCCACCCGCCGGGGGACCGGGGAGCTGTTTTTT. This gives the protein CATRRGTGELFF.

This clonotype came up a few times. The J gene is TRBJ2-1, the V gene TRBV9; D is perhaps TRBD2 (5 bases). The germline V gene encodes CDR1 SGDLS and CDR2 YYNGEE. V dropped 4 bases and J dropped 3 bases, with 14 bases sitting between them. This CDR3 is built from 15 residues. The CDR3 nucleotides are TGTGCCAGCAGCCCAGAAGGGAGTTTCTACAATGAGCAGTTCTTC. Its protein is CASSPEGSFYNEQFF.

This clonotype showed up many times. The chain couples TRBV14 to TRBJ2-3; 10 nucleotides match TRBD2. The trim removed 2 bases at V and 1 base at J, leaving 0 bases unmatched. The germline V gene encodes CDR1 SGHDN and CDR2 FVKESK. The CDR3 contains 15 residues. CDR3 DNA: TGTGCCAGCAGCCAACTAGCGGGAGGCACAGATACGCAGTATTTT. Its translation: CASSQLAGGTDTQYF.

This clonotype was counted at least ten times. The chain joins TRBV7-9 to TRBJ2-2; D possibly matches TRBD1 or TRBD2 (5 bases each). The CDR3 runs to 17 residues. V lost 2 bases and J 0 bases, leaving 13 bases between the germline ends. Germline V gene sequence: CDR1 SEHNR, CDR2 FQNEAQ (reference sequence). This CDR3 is CASSLKGQEANTGELFF. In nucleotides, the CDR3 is TGTGCCAGCAGCTTAAAGGGGCAGGAGGCGAACACCGGGGAGCTGTTTTTT.

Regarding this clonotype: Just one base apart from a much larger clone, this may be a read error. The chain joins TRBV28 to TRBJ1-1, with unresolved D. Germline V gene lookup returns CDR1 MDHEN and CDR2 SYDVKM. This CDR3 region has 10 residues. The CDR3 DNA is TGTTCCACTCCTTTGTCCGAAGCTTTCTTT. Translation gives CSTPLSEAFF. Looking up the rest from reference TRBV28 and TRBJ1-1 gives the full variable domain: DVKVTQSSRYLVKRTGEKVFLECVQDMDHENMFWYRQDPGLGLRLIYFSYDVKMKEKGDIPEGYSVSREKKERFSLILESASTNQTSMYLCSTPLSEAFFGQGTRLTVV.

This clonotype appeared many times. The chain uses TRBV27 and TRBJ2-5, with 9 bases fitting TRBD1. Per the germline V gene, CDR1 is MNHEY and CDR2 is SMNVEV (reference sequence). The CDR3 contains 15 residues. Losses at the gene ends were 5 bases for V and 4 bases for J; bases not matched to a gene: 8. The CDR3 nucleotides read TGTGCCAGCAGTAGCGGGACAGGGCAGGCAGAGACCCAGTACTTC. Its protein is CASSSGTGQAETQYF.

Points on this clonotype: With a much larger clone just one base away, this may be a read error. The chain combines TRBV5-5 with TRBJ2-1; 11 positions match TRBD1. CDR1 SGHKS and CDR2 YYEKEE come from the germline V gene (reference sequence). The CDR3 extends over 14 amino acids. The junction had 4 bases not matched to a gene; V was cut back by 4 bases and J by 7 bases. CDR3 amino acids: CASSHGTGGNEQFF. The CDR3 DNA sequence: TGTGCCAGCAGCCACGGGACAGGGGGGAATGAGCAGTTCTTC.

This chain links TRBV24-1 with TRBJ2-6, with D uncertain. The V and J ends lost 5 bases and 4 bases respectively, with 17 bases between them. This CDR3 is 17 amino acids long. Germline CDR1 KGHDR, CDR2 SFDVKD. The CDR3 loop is CATSGLPRSSGANVLTF. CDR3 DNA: TGTGCCACCAGTGGCCTTCCCCGTTCTTCCGGGGCCAACGTCCTGACTTTC.

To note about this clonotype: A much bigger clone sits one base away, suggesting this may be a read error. CDR3: CASSVQPSNYNEQFF. CDR3 DNA sequence: TGTGCCAGCAGCGTACAGCCGTCTAATTACAATGAGCAGTTCTTC. The chain links TRBV9 to TRBJ2-1; the D is unclear. The V gene lost 1 base and the J gene lost 4 bases, with 12 bases spanning the gap. The CDR3 runs to 15 residues. The V gene's germline CDR1 is SGDLS and CDR2 YYNGEE.

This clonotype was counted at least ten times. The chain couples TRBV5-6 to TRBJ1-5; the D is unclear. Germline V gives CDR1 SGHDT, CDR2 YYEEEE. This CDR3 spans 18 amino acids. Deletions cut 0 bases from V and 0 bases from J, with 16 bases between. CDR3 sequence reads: CASSLGGRIGYSNQPQHF. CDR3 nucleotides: TGTGCCAGCAGCTTGGGGGGTCGGATTGGCTATAGCAATCAGCCCCAGCATTTT.

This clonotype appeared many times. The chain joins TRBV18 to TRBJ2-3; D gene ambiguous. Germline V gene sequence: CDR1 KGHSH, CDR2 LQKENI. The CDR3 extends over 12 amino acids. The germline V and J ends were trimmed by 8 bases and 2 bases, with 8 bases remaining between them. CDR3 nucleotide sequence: TGTGCCAGCAGTCCACCCACAGATACGCAGTATTTT. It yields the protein CASSPPTDTQYF.

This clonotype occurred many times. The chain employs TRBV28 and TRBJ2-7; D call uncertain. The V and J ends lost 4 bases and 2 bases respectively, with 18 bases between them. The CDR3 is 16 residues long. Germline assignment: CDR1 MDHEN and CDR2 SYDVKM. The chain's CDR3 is CASSWSLRTDTYEQYF. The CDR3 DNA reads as TGTGCCAGCAGTTGGAGCTTACGCACAGATACCTACGAGCAGTACTTC.

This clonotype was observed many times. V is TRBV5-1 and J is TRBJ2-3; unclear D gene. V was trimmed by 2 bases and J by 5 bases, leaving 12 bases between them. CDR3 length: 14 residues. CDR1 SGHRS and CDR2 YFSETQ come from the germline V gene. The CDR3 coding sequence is TGCGCCAGCAGCTTTGAAGGGTTTGGAGATACGCAGTATTTT. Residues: CASSFEGFGDTQYF.

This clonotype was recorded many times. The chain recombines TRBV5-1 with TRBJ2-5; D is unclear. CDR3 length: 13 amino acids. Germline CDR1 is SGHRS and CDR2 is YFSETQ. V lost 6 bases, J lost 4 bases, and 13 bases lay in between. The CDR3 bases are TGCGCCAGCACCCTCTCCGGAGCAGAGACCCAGTACTTC. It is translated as CASTLSGAETQYF.